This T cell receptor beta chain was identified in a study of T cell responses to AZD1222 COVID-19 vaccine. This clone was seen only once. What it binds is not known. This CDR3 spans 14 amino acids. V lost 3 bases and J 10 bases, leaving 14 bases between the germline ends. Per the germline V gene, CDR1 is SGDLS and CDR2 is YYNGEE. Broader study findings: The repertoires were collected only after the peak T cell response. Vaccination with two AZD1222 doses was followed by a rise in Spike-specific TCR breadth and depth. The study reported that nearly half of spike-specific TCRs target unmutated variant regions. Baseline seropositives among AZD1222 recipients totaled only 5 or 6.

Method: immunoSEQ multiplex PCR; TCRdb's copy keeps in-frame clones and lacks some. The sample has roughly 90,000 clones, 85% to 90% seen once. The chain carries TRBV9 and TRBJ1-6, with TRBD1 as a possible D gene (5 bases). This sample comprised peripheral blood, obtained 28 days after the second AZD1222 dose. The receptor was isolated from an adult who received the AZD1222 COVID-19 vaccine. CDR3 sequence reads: CASSGGTILSPLHF. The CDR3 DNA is TGTGCCAGCAGCGGGGGGACCATTTTATCACCCCTCCACTTT.